The clone carrying this T cell receptor beta chain was seen a handful of times. The antigen remains undetermined. Germline trimming cut 8 bases from V and 7 bases from J; bases unmatched to any gene: 12. The CDR3 is 16 amino acids. Germline V lookup: CDR1 SNHLY, CDR2 FYNNEI. The immunoSEQ assay was version 4, run in survey mode. Template was genomic DNA at 8 to 10 ng/uL, with up to about 1 ug used per sample. The method was immunoSEQ multiplex PCR; TCRdb's version includes in-frame clones alone and lacks a portion of them. The data contain 35,000 to 50,000 clones, roughly nine tenths of them singletons. This entry belongs to a study of persistence of HIV-infected CD4 T cells. Cells were stimulated nonspecifically with anti-CD3/anti-CD28 magnetic beads. Sorting of responding CD4+ T cells relied on upregulated CD40 ligand together with CD69. Inclusion required CMV-positive serology and CD4+ counts above 400 cells/uL.

Notes on the study in general: TCRbeta richness was lower in CMV- and Gag-responding cells than in anti-CD3/anti-CD28-responding cells. TCR oligoclonality correlated with proviral oligoclonality in the same sorted populations.

The sequencing used CD4+ T cells sorted from PBMCs after approximately 19-hour stimulation, collected from a patient who received antiretroviral therapy. The chain uses TRBV2 and TRBJ2-2; 11 bases fit TRBD2. The TCR was taken from an adult man with HIV who was CMV-seropositive. The CDR3 nucleotides read TGTGCCAGCCTTCCTGGGACTAGCGGCGGTGGCGGGGAGCTGTTTTTT. It yields the protein CASLPGTSGGGGELFF.